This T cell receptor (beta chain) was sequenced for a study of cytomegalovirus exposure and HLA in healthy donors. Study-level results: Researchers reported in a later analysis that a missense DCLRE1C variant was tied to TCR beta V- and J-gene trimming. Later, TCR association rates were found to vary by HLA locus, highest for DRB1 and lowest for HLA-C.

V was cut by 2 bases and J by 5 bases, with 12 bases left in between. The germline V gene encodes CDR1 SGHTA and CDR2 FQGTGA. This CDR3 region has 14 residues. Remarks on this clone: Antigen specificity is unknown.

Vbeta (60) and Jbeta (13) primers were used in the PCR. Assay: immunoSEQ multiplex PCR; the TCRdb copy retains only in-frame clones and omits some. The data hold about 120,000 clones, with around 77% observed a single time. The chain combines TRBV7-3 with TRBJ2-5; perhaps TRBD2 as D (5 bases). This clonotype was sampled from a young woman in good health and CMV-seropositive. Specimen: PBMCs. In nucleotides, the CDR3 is TGTGCCAGCAGCTTAGAGGCTACGGGGGAGACCCAGTACTTC. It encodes CASSLEATGETQYF.